The 23 T cell receptor beta chains given below trace back to one sample, sequenced in a study of identifying expanded T cells in peripheral blood. The table came from immunoSEQ multiplex PCR; TCRdb's copy has only in-frame clones and leaves some out. The sample holds about 54,000 clones; about nine tenths are singletons and the top ten take 3.6%. The sample consisted of blood. The receptors shown here come from a person between 18 and 70 years old in good health.

The CDR3 region has the DNA TGTGCCAGCAGAACTTTGGGGGGCAGCAATCAGCCCCAGCATTTT. It is translated as CASRTLGGSNQPQHF. The chain links TRBV28 to TRBJ1-5, with D perhaps matching TRBD1 (6 bases). Germline CDR1 MDHEN, CDR2 SYDVKM. The CDR3 spans 15 residues. V was cut by 6 bases and J by 1 base, with 13 bases left in between.

This clone appeared once. The chain is built from TRBV27 and TRBJ2-7; D is uncertain. Trimming left V 1 base short and J 5 bases short, with 18 bases between. Germline V gene lookup returns CDR1 MNHEY and CDR2 SMNVEV (reference sequence). The CDR3 totals 16 residues. The CDR3 region is CASSLFFVGSMNEQYF. The CDR3 DNA follows: TGTGCCAGCAGTTTATTCTTTGTGGGTAGCATGAACGAGCAGTACTTC.

This clone was detected only once. The chain carries TRBV2 and TRBJ2-5; 12 nucleotides align to TRBD2. The CDR3 contains 15 residues. V dropped 6 bases and J dropped 5; count of bases not matched to a gene: 7. From germline, CDR1 is SNHLY and CDR2 FYNNEI. DNA for the CDR3: TGTGCCAGCAGCTGGACTAGCGGGGCTCAGGAGACCCAGTACTTC. Protein sequence: CASSWTSGAQETQYF.

The chain combines TRBV2 with TRBJ2-7, with 7 nucleotides matching TRBD1. V trimming: 0 bases; J trimming: 3 bases; junction bases outside the gene matches: 8. Germline V gene data show CDR1 as SNHLY and CDR2 as FYNNEI. CDR3 length: 16 residues. CDR3 sequence: CASSEAGQGDRYEQYF. The CDR3 region has the DNA TGTGCCAGCAGTGAAGCGGGGCAGGGGGACCGCTACGAGCAGTACTTC. Full variable domain (missing parts from reference TRBV2 and TRBJ2-7): EPEVTQTPSHQVTQMGQEVILRCVPISNHLYFYWYRQILGQKVEFLVSFYNNEISEKSEIFDDQFSVERPDGSNFTLKIRSTKLEDSAMYFCASSEAGQGDRYEQYFGPGTRLTVT.

This chain uses TRBV6-1 with TRBJ2-3; D gene ambiguous. Trimming stripped 7 bases from V and 6 bases from J, with 17 bases between. The CDR3 consists of 14 residues. Germline V gene sequence: CDR1 MNHNS, CDR2 SASEGT. This CDR3 is CASTKDLTYDTQYF. DNA for the CDR3: TGTGCCAGCACTAAGGATCTCACCTACGATACGCAGTATTTT.

The rearrangement links TRBV9 to TRBJ1-1, with D possibly matching TRBD1 (6 bases). Germline CDR1 SGDLS, CDR2 YYNGEE. The CDR3 is made up of 13 amino acids. V was clipped by 3 bases and J by 8 bases, with 14 bases between them. CDR3 in DNA: TGTGCCAGCAGCGGGGCCAGGGGTCGGGAAGCTTTCTTT. It translates to CASSGARGREAFF.

In regard to this clone: The junction does not match germline at one end; this may be a read error. The rearrangement joins TRBV7-7 to TRBJ2-1, with TRBD1 matching 10 bases. The germline gives CDR1 SSHAT, CDR2 FNYEAQ (reference sequence). The CDR3 runs 16 residues. CDR3 loop: CASSLDGTGVNNEQFF. CDR3 in DNA: TGTGCTAGCAGCTTAGATGGGACAGGGGTGAACAATGAGCAGTTCTTC.

The chain is built from TRBV10-3 and TRBJ2-7, with 9 bases lining up with TRBD1. The V segment lost 10 bases and the J segment 2 bases; nucleotides outside the gene matches: 3. The CDR3 is 12 amino acids. Germline V gene sequence: CDR1 ENHRY, CDR2 SYGVKD. The CDR3 region is CASRDRAYEQYF. The CDR3 region has the DNA TGTGCCAGCCGGGACAGGGCCTACGAGCAGTACTTC.

As for this clone: One junction end disagrees with the germline gene, perhaps due to a read error. The chain has TRBV11-2 and TRBJ1-1; D gene ambiguous. Germline loops: CDR1 SGHAT, CDR2 FQNNGV. There are 14 residues in the CDR3. CDR3 amino acids: CASSIEQQHTEAFF. For the CDR3, the DNA is TGTGCCAGCAGCATAGAGCAGCAGCACACTGAAGCTTTCTTT. Drawing the rest from reference TRBV11-2 and TRBJ1-1, the complete variable domain is EAGVAQSPRYKIIEKRQSVAFWCNPISGHATLYWYQQILGQGPKLLIQFQNNGVVDDSQLPKDRFSAERLKGVDSTLKIQPAKLEDSAVYLCASSIEQQHTEAFFGQGTRLTVV.

This chain uses TRBV29-1 with TRBJ1-1, with unresolved D. Trimming removed 7 bases from V and 2 bases from J, with 11 bases in between. The CDR3 spans 12 residues. Germline loops: CDR1 SQVTM, CDR2 ANQGSEA. CDR3 amino acids: CSGVRTNTEAFF. CDR3 nucleotides: TGCAGCGGCGTTCGTACTAACACTGAAGCTTTCTTT.

The gene calls are TRBV21-1 and TRBJ2-7; the listed D gene, TRBD1, was not tested against the DNA. TRBV21-1 is termed a pseudogene. The CDR3 is 14 residues long. The CDR3 here is CASSRRGRQYEQYF. CDR3 bases: TGTGCCAGCAGCCGCAGGGGGCGCCAATACGAGCAGTACTTC.

The chain recombines TRBV28 with TRBJ1-5; 9 positions agree with TRBD1. The CDR3 length is 17 residues. Germline V gene data show CDR1 as MDHEN and CDR2 as SYDVKM. Trimming took 3 bases from V and 4 from J; bases not matched to a gene: 10. The CDR3 is CASSFQTGTGRNQPQHF. The DNA of the CDR3 is TGTGCCAGCAGTTTCCAGACCGGGACAGGGCGGAATCAGCCCCAGCATTTT.

The chain combines TRBV11-2 with TRBJ1-1, with D hard to call. Germline CDR1 SGHAT, CDR2 FQNNGV. The CDR3 covers 13 residues. V was pared by 5 bases and J by 5 bases, with 12 bases between. For the CDR3, the DNA is TGTGCCAGCAGCCTGTCTCACGGGACTGAAGCTTTCTTT. Residues: CASSLSHGTEAFF.

The V gene is TRBV5-4, the J gene TRBJ2-7; 7 bases fit TRBD2. CDR3 length: 13 residues. Germline CDR1 is SGHNT and CDR2 is YYREEE (reference sequence). J gave up 3 bases and V 4 bases, and 4 bases lay outside the gene matches. In DNA form, the CDR3 reads TGTGCCAGCAGCCCCTGGACTAGCTACGAGCAGTACTTC. This gives the protein CASSPWTSYEQYF.

The genes are TRBV6-6 and TRBJ1-5, with D unresolved. CDR1 and CDR2 from the germline V gene are MNHNY and SVGAGI (reference sequence). V was pared by 0 bases and J by 3 bases, with 12 bases between. This CDR3 has 16 residues. The CDR3 sequence is CASSYSTPGDNQPQHF. DNA for the CDR3: TGTGCCAGCAGTTACTCTACCCCCGGGGACAATCAGCCCCAGCATTTT.

This chain connects TRBV6-5 to TRBJ2-1; D unclear. The CDR3 length is 14 residues. The V end was cut by 6 bases, the J end by 1 base, with 10 bases between. From germline, CDR1 is MNHEY and CDR2 SVGAGI. The chain's CDR3 is CASSLDRSYNEQFF. As DNA, the CDR3 is TGTGCCAGCAGCCTCGACCGGTCCTACAATGAGCAGTTCTTC.

The J gene is TRBJ2-1, the V gene TRBV5-5, with a possible D match to TRBD2 (6 bases). The CDR3 contains 16 residues. Per the germline V gene, CDR1 is SGHKS and CDR2 is YYEKEE (reference sequence). The V end lost 1 base, the J end lost 4 bases, and 15 bases lay between the germline ends. CDR3 nucleotide sequence: TGTGCCAGCAGCTTGTTGCGGGACCTCGTTTACAATGAGCAGTTCTTC. Its translation is CASSLLRDLVYNEQFF.

V is TRBV18 and J is TRBJ2-2, with D possibly matching TRBD1 (6 bases). V was clipped by 5 bases and J by 6 bases, with 16 bases between them. This CDR3 has 15 residues. Looked up from germline, CDR1 is KGHSH and CDR2 is LQKENI. The chain's CDR3 is CASSINQGSAGELFF. The DNA of the CDR3 is TGTGCCAGCTCAATAAATCAGGGGAGTGCCGGGGAGCTGTTTTTT. Full variable domain (rest looked up from reference TRBV18 and TRBJ2-2): NAGVMQNPRHLVRRRGQEARLRCSPMKGHSHVYWYRQLPEEGLKFMVYLQKENIIDESGMPKERFSAEFPKEGPSILRIQQVVRGDSAAYFCASSINQGSAGELFFGEGSRLTVL.

The V gene is TRBV27, the J gene TRBJ2-7; 11 nucleotides line up with TRBD2. V shed 4 bases, J shed 3 bases, and the junction held 5 bases outside the gene matches. CDR3 length equals 15 residues. The V gene's germline CDR1 is MNHEY and CDR2 SMNVEV (reference sequence). The CDR3 DNA is TGTGCCAGCAGTTCGGGGGGACTAGCGGTCTACGAGCAGTACTTC. Its protein product is CASSSGGLAVYEQYF.

This clone was counted a few times. This sequence joins TRBV28 and TRBJ2-7; 9 bases are a match to TRBD2. The J segment lost 2 bases and the V segment lost 5 bases, leaving 4 bases of the junction unmatched. Germline V gene sequence: CDR1 MDHEN, CDR2 SYDVKM. This CDR3 spans 14 amino acids. The CDR3 protein is CASSTSSGAYEQYF. CDR3 nucleotide sequence: TGTGCCAGCAGTACCTCTAGCGGGGCCTACGAGCAGTACTTC. The variable domain in full, completed from reference TRBV28 and TRBJ2-7, reads DVKVTQSSRYLVKRTGEKVFLECVQDMDHENMFWYRQDPGLGLRLIYFSYDVKMKEKGDIPEGYSVSREKKERFSLILESASTNQTSMYLCASSTSSGAYEQYFGPGTRLTVT.

CDR3 sequence reads: CASSAGQSYEQYF. The CDR3, as DNA: TGTGCCAGCAGTGCGGGACAGAGCTACGAGCAGTACTTC. The V and J genes are TRBV6-5 and TRBJ2-7, with D tentatively TRBD1 (7 bases). The germline V gene encodes CDR1 MNHEY and CDR2 SVGAGI. Between the trimmed V and J ends, which lost 5 bases and 3 bases, there was a span of 11 bases. The CDR3 is 13 residues long.

This clone showed up just once. This chain links TRBV14 with TRBJ2-3, with D perhaps TRBD2 (6 bases). Germline V gives CDR1 SGHDN, CDR2 FVKESK. V gave up 7 bases and J gave up 5 bases, with 16 bases separating them. This CDR3 is 14 amino acids long. The chain's CDR3 is CASKTPAGGDTQYF. DNA of the CDR3: TGTGCCAGCAAAACCCCAGCGGGCGGAGATACGCAGTATTTT. The variable domain in full, with the rest retrieved from reference TRBV14 and TRBJ2-3, is EAGVTQFPSHSVIEKGQTVTLRCDPISGHDNLYWYRRVMGKEIKFLLHFVKESKQDESGMPNNRFLAERTGGTYSTLKVQPAELEDSGVYFCASKTPAGGDTQYFGPGTRLTVL.

This rearrangement joins TRBV9 to TRBJ2-3; the match to TRBD1 covers 7 bases. J lost 0 bases, V lost 0 bases, and 1 base had no gene match. Germline V gene sequence: CDR1 SGDLS, CDR2 YYNGEE. CDR3 length: 15 amino acids. In DNA, the CDR3 is TGTGCCAGCAGCGTAGGACAGGGAAGCACAGATACGCAGTATTTT. Encoded protein: CASSVGQGSTDTQYF.